Listed here are 24 T cell receptor beta chains from one sample, sequenced in a study of T cells after yellow fever vaccination. TCRdb recomputed calls from the 5' RACE reads with MiXCR, one row per CDR3 protein. The sample has almost 600,000 distinct CDR3 sequences; roughly 12% are singletons. The sample here was PBMCs, taken on the day of the yellow fever booster vaccination. The receptors stem from a man aged 25-45 years who received the YFV17D yellow fever vaccine.

The chain recombines TRBV20-1 with TRBJ2-3, with 7 bases lining up with TRBD2. With V trimmed by 4 bases and J by 4 bases, 5 bases remained unmatched. Germline CDR1 and CDR2: DFQATT and SNEGSKA (reference sequence). This CDR3 region has 13 residues. The CDR3 region has the DNA TGCAGTGCTACAGAGACTAGCTCAGATACGCAGTATTTT. Translated, it gives CSATETSSDTQYF.

The CDR3 region is CASSLETGSPPKETQYF. The CDR3 coding sequence is TGTGCCAGCAGCTTAGAGACCGGGAGCCCCCCTAAAGAGACCCAGTACTTC. The chain links TRBV11-2 to TRBJ2-5; the D gene is possibly TRBD2 (6 bases). CDR3 size: 17 residues. Trimming removed 0 bases from V and 3 bases from J, with 17 bases in between. Germline values: CDR1 SGHAT, CDR2 FQNNGV. The variable domain in full, completed from reference TRBV11-2 and TRBJ2-5, reads EAGVAQSPRYKIIEKRQSVAFWCNPISGHATLYWYQQILGQGPKLLIQFQNNGVVDDSQLPKDRFSAERLKGVDSTLKIQPAKLEDSAVYLCASSLETGSPPKETQYFGPGTRLLVL.

This sequence joins TRBV12-3 or TRBV12-4 and TRBJ2-7, with TRBD2 matching 11 bases. V lost 5 bases to trimming and J lost 5 bases; unmatched junction nucleotides: 5. CDR3 length equals 14 residues. This chain's CDR3 is CASSALAGVNEQYF. The CDR3 nucleotides read TGTGCCAGCAGTGCACTAGCGGGAGTTAACGAGCAGTACTTC.

The gene calls are TRBV4-1 and TRBJ2-7; a weak D match, TRBD2 (6 bases). The CDR3 has 14 residues. The germline gives CDR1 MGHRA, CDR2 YSYEKL. The ends were cut back, 1 base at V and 3 bases at J, with 10 bases in the middle. CDR3: CASSQGEANYEQYF. Written as DNA, the CDR3 is TGCGCCAGCAGCCAAGGGGAGGCGAACTACGAGCAGTACTTC.

In its sample, this clonotype was seen a few times. The V call is TRBV6-2 or TRBV6-3, the J call TRBJ2-4; TRBD2 matches 8 bases. This CDR3 is built from 16 residues. V was clipped by 2 bases and J by 1 base; unmatched bases: 4. Germline V gene sequence: CDR1 MNHEY, CDR2 SVGEGT. The CDR3 region is CASSYERESAKNIQYF. Written as DNA, the CDR3 is TGTGCCAGCAGTTACGAGCGGGAGTCTGCCAAAAACATTCAGTACTTC.

About this clonotype: One junction end disagrees with the germline gene, perhaps due to a read error. The chain couples TRBV28 to TRBJ1-1; TRBD1 aligns across 12 bases. From germline, CDR1 is MDHEN and CDR2 SYDVKM. The CDR3 has 11 amino acids. This chain's CDR3 is CASVGGQGAFF. DNA of the CDR3: TGTGCCTCTGTGGGGGGACAGGGGGCCTTTTTT.

The chain uses TRBV4-2 and TRBJ1-1; maybe TRBD1 (6 bases). CDR3 length equals 15 residues. V shed 0 bases and J shed 3 bases, with 11 bases lying between them. Germline assignment: CDR1 LGHNA and CDR2 YNFKEQ. The DNA for the CDR3 is TGTGCCAGCAGCCAAGATCAGGGGTTGGACACTGAAGCTTTCTTT. This codes for CASSQDQGLDTEAFF.

A remark on this clonotype: Germline and junction disagree at one end, which may indicate a read error. The chain joins TRBV7-9 to TRBJ2-5, with 10 bases lining up with TRBD2. Germline CDR1 reads SEHNR; CDR2 reads FQNEAQ (reference sequence). This CDR3 has 15 amino acids. CDR3 in amino acids: CASSIAGGPQETQYF. The CDR3 nucleotides are TGTGCCAGCAGCATAGCGGGAGGACCCCAAGAGACCCAGTACTTC.

This clonotype appeared a few times. V usage is TRBV5-1 and J usage is TRBJ1-2; D gene unclear. From germline, CDR1 is SGHRS and CDR2 YFSETQ. The CDR3 length is 17 residues. With 1 base removed from V and 8 bases from J, the gap between germline ends came to 24 bases. Here the CDR3 reads CASSLSHIHQHNEGYTF. CDR3 DNA sequence: TGCGCCAGCAGCTTGTCCCACATCCATCAACATAATGAGGGCTACACCTTC.

CDR3 sequence (DNA): TGTGCCAGCAGTTACTCAGGACAACCGTACGAGCAGTACTTC. This gives the protein CASSYSGQPYEQYF. The chain combines TRBV6-5 with TRBJ2-7; a possible D gene is TRBD1 (5 bases). The CDR3 has 14 residues. Per germline, CDR1 MNHEY and CDR2 SVGAGI. Trimming removed 0 bases at V and 4 bases at J, with 10 bases between.

In its sample, this clonotype was seen a few times. The chain combines TRBV20-1 with TRBJ2-5; D possibly corresponds to TRBD2 (7 bases). Deletions cut 5 bases from V and 4 bases from J, with 14 bases between. Looked up from germline, CDR1 is DFQATT and CDR2 is SNEGSKA (reference sequence). This CDR3 has 13 amino acids. The CDR3 reads CSAGDTSVETQYF. The CDR3 region has the DNA TGCAGTGCTGGGGACACTAGCGTAGAGACCCAGTACTTC.

The genes are TRBV28 and TRBJ2-5, with D perhaps matching TRBD2 (5 bases). This CDR3 contains 16 residues. The germline V gene encodes CDR1 MDHEN and CDR2 SYDVKM. Trimming took 3 bases from V and 0 from J, leaving 14 bases between them. For the CDR3, the DNA is TGTGCCAGCAGTTTCCCCCGCGGCGGGTACCAAGAGACCCAGTACTTC. It encodes CASSFPRGGYQETQYF.

This rearrangement joins TRBV27 to TRBJ2-7; 7 nucleotides line up with TRBD1. This CDR3 comprises 15 residues. The germline V gene has CDR1 MNHEY and CDR2 SMNVEV (reference sequence). V dropped 6 bases and J dropped 4; count of bases not matched to a gene: 12. The CDR3 reads CASSRDRVRRYEQYF. In DNA form, the CDR3 reads TGTGCCAGCAGCCGAGACAGGGTTAGAAGGTACGAGCAGTACTTC.

CDR3 amino acids: CASSLGTESSYNSPLHF. The CDR3 DNA sequence: TGCGCCAGCAGCTTGGGGACAGAAAGCTCCTATAATTCACCCCTCCACTTT. The chain has TRBV5-1 and TRBJ1-6, with D perhaps matching TRBD1 (6 bases). V lost 0 bases, J lost 0 bases, and 10 bases lay in between. CDR1 is SGHRS and CDR2 is YFSETQ in the germline V gene. This CDR3 has 17 residues.

V and J are TRBV7-2 and TRBJ2-5; TRBD1 agrees at 9 bases. The CDR3 consists of 14 residues. From germline, CDR1 is SGHTA and CDR2 FQGNSA. V shed 5 bases, J shed 7 bases, and the junction held 8 bases outside the gene matches. The CDR3 region has the DNA TGTGCCAGCAGCAAAAGGACAGGGGAGGTGACCCAGTACTTC. As protein: CASSKRTGEVTQYF.

Only a few counts were recorded for this clonotype. The chain carries TRBV25-1 and TRBJ2-2; D not certain. Germline-derived CDR1 and CDR2 are MGHDK and SYGVNS. Trimming removed 3 bases from V and 8 bases from J, with 13 bases in between. The CDR3 length is 14 residues. CDR3 amino acids: CASSEASSVGELFF. The CDR3, as DNA: TGTGCCAGCAGTGAGGCTAGTTCAGTGGGGGAGCTGTTTTTT.

This chain joins TRBV7-2 and TRBJ2-7, with 8 bases identical to TRBD2. Trimming removed 5 bases from V and 2 bases from J; junction bases left unmatched: 8. Germline CDR1 and CDR2: SGHTA and FQGNSA. The CDR3 has 15 residues. CDR3 protein: CASSPTSGRAYEQYF. CDR3 nucleotides: TGTGCCAGCAGCCCTACTAGCGGACGGGCCTACGAGCAGTACTTC.

Only a few counts were recorded for this clonotype. The rearrangement links TRBV5-1 to TRBJ2-7, with D maybe TRBD1 (6 bases). Deletions cut 0 bases from V and 2 bases from J, with 15 bases between. This CDR3 region has 16 residues. Germline V gene lookup returns CDR1 SGHRS and CDR2 YFSETQ. CDR3 bases: TGCGCCAGCAGCTTGGCCCGGCAGGGGCCCACCTACGAGCAGTACTTC. Its protein is CASSLARQGPTYEQYF.

In this sample, this clonotype turned up a few times. The chain carries TRBV18 and TRBJ2-7; 8 positions match TRBD2. V shed 2 bases, J shed 2 bases, and the junction held 8 bases outside the gene matches. Germline lookup yields CDR1 KGHSH and CDR2 LQKENI. The CDR3 is 16 amino acids. This CDR3 is CASSPYITSGAYEQYF. Written as DNA, the CDR3 is TGTGCCAGCTCACCATATATCACTAGCGGAGCCTACGAGCAGTACTTC.

This clonotype was detected only a few times. V usage is TRBV11-2 and J usage is TRBJ2-3, with TRBD1 matching over 7 bases. The V and J ends lost 4 bases and 5 bases, in that order; junction bases with no gene match: 6. The CDR3 sequence is 14 residues long. Germline assignment: CDR1 SGHAT and CDR2 FQNNGV. The DNA of the CDR3 is TGTGCCAGCAGCTGGAACACAGGGGAAGATACGCAGTATTTT. Amino acid sequence: CASSWNTGEDTQYF.

The gene calls are TRBV19 and TRBJ2-3, with unresolved D. The germline CDR1 and CDR2 sequences are LNHDA and SQIVND (reference sequence). Deletions cut 3 bases from V and 5 bases from J, with 12 bases between. The CDR3 covers 14 residues. CDR3 protein: CASSIAVYQDTQYF. As DNA, the CDR3 is TGTGCCAGTAGTATCGCCGTCTACCAAGATACGCAGTATTTT.

The V and J genes are TRBV7-9 and TRBJ2-2; maybe TRBD2 (5 bases). Trimming pared 4 bases from V and 2 bases from J, leaving 14 bases between. The CDR3 totals 16 residues. CDR1 SEHNR and CDR2 FQNEAQ come from the germline V gene (reference sequence). The CDR3 reads CASSSSPGGNTGELFF. In DNA, the CDR3 is TGTGCCAGCAGCTCGTCCCCTGGAGGTAACACCGGGGAGCTGTTTTTT.

V is TRBV24-1 and J is TRBJ2-2; TRBD2 is a possible D gene (5 bases). The CDR3 is 13 amino acids. Per germline, CDR1 KGHDR and CDR2 SFDVKD. V lost 7 bases to trimming and J lost 5 bases, with 10 bases between them. The CDR3 loop reads CATSGVGTGELFF. The CDR3 DNA sequence: TGTGCCACCAGCGGGGTTGGGACCGGGGAGCTGTTTTTT.

This clonotype was detected only a few times. The V and J genes are TRBV3-1 and TRBJ2-2; 11 nucleotides line up with TRBD2. J gave up 2 bases and V 4 bases, and 6 bases lay outside the gene matches. CDR1 and CDR2 (germline): LGHDT, YNNKEL (reference sequence). The CDR3 loop spans 17 amino acids. CDR3: CASSRGLAETNTGELFF. CDR3 nucleotide sequence: TGTGCCAGCAGCCGGGGACTAGCGGAGACAAACACCGGGGAGCTGTTTTTT.